Detailed here is one T cell receptor (beta chain). What it binds is unknown. Produced via immunoSEQ multiplex PCR; TCRdb's table is partial and in-frame only. The sample comprises 35,000 to 45,000 clones, more than 80% of which are singletons, and around 4.6% rests with the top ten. The entry originates in a study of OX40 agonist ivuxolimab in advanced cancers. Looking at the study overall: Of the patients, three showed partial responses, one with hepatocellular carcinoma and two with cutaneous melanoma.

Study-wide points: On average, CD8+ T cells had more expanded clones than CD4+.

V lost 4 bases and J 3 bases, leaving 25 bases between the germline ends. CDR1 ENHRY and CDR2 SYGVKD come from the germline V gene. The CDR3 has 18 amino acids. With baseline, cycle 4 day 1, and cycle 7 day 1 as timepoints, blood was sampled. The chain recombines TRBV10-3 with TRBJ2-7, with D possibly being TRBD1 (6 bases). Sequenced here: CD4+ or CD8+ T cells sorted from blood, sampled in a trial of the OX40 agonist ivuxolimab. The receptor was derived from an adult with an advanced solid tumor such as melanoma, head and neck, liver or kidney cancer. CDR3: CAISVQGLKRTDYYEQYF. The CDR3 DNA reads TGTGCCATCAGTGTTCAGGGTCTAAAAAGGACAGACTACTACGAGCAGTACTTC.